This section outlines one T cell receptor beta chain sequence together with its context. PCR was performed using 60 Vbeta and 13 Jbeta primers. Measured with immunoSEQ multiplex PCR; TCRdb has only the in-frame clones, and not every one. The top ten clones hold approximately 3.6% of a sample with approximately 100,000 clones, 70% to 85% of them seen once. These data belong to a study of cytomegalovirus exposure and HLA in healthy donors. V lost 1 base to trimming and J lost 2 bases, with 13 bases between them. CDR1 and CDR2 from the germline V gene are SGHTA and FQGNSA. The CDR3 spans 16 residues. The sequencing sample was made of PBMCs. V is TRBV7-2 and J is TRBJ2-3; D uncertain. The origin of this receptor is a man between 60 and 75 years old in good health and CMV-seronegative. The CDR3: CASSLEPLAPTDTQYF. CDR3 nucleotide sequence: TGTGCCAGCAGCTTAGAACCACTCGCGCCCACAGATACGCAGTATTTT. The variable domain in full, completed from reference TRBV7-2 and TRBJ2-3, reads GAGVSQSPSNKVTEKGKDVELRCDPISGHTALYWYRQSLGQGLEFLIYFQGNSAPDKSGLPSDRFSAERTGGSVSTLTIQRTQQEDSAVYLCASSLEPLAPTDTQYFGPGTRLTVL.